This T cell receptor (beta chain) was recorded in a study of T cell responses to AZD1222 COVID-19 vaccine. Notes on the study in general: Vaccine-associated CD4 TCRs ranged over spike, dominating at 160-218 and 743-854. Sampling that yielded the repertoires occurred only after the peak T cell response. Clonal diversity was possibly underestimated; the donors were predominantly white British and more often female.

Sequenced by immunoSEQ multiplex PCR; TCRdb stores in-frame clones only, minus some. In the table there are more than 85,000 clones, 94% of which are singletons. Remarks on this clone: Its antigen is not identified.

The CDR3 loop spans 17 amino acids. V was shortened by 3 bases and J by 4 bases, with 16 bases between the two germline ends. The germline V gene encodes CDR1 SNHLY and CDR2 FYNNEI. This TCR came from an adult who received the AZD1222 COVID-19 vaccine. The chain uses TRBV2 and TRBJ1-6, with no clear D. Sequencing used peripheral blood, obtained 28 days after the second AZD1222 dose. CDR3 residues: CASSEIPMYVYNSPLHF. The CDR3 DNA sequence: TGTGCCAGCAGTGAGATCCCAATGTACGTGTATAATTCACCCCTCCACTTT. Supplemented by reference TRBV2 and TRBJ1-6, the full variable domain reads EPEVTQTPSHQVTQMGQEVILRCVPISNHLYFYWYRQILGQKVEFLVSFYNNEISEKSEIFDDQFSVERPDGSNFTLKIRSTKLEDSAMYFCASSEIPMYVYNSPLHFGNGTRLTVT.